The clone carrying this T cell receptor (beta chain) turned up a few times. CDR3 length equals 13 residues. Trimming shortened V by 4 bases and J by 4 bases, and 8 bases separated the two germline ends. Per germline, CDR1 SGHTA and CDR2 FQGNSA. The data were obtained in a study of blood T cell repertoires in COVID-19. The protocol was immunoSEQ multiplex PCR, while the TCRdb copy is restricted to in-frame clones and leaves out a portion. The sample yields more than 100,000 clones, about 81% seen once. Material for sequencing was PBMCs or T cells enriched from blood (not recorded which). The TCR sequence derives from a man aged 35 to 55 with acute COVID-19. The rearrangement joins TRBV7-2 to TRBJ1-3; D uncertain. The CDR3 nucleotides read TGTGCCAGCAGCTGGACTGAGGGAAACACCATATATTTT. It is translated as CASSWTEGNTIYF.